This T cell receptor (beta chain) was identified in a study of beta chain features in type 1 diabetes. Overall study findings and caveats: Within each of all four CD4+ subsets, Type 1 diabetes patients had TCRB CDR3s that were moderately but significantly shorter. Insertion counts at VDJ junctions were lower in type 1 diabetes patients, who also showed more deletions there.

Germline CDR1 SGHTA, CDR2 FQGTGA. The CDR3 loop spans 13 amino acids. The ends lost 5 bases at V and 6 bases at J; junction bases unmatched: 4. Reverse transcription of all isolated RNA meant that expressed TCRB transcripts were sequenced. Sequencing of naive, central memory and regulatory T cell samples gave an average of around 3.6 million reads. The table came from immunoSEQ multiplex PCR; TCRdb's copy has only in-frame clones and leaves some out. The top ten hold about 0.093% of the sample, which has hundreds of thousands of clones, 15% seen once. With respect to this clone: Its antigen is undetermined.

Purities over 98% were achieved in all sorted populations. The rearrangement joins TRBV7-3 to TRBJ1-2; 9 nucleotides align to TRBD1. Sequencing was done on a sample of naive CD4+ T cells from blood. The sequence came from a man aged 18 to 30 in good health. CDR3: CASSRDRENGYTF. In DNA form, the CDR3 reads TGTGCCAGCAGCCGGGACAGGGAAAATGGCTACACCTTC.